This TCR beta chain stems from a study of T cells in Graves' hyperthyroidism and ophthalmopathy. TCR beta CDR3 regions were amplified from RNA transcripts. The HTBI primer set drove a first-round RT-PCR of the TCR CDR3. MiXCR was run by TCRdb on the multiplex PCR reads, yielding one entry per CDR3 protein. The sample yields about half a million distinct CDR3 sequences, around 20% seen once. The CDR3 consists of 14 residues. CDR1 and CDR2 from the germline V gene are SGHNT and YENEEA. V was shortened by 5 bases and J by 11 bases, with 16 bases between the two germline ends. The study based diagnoses on clinical symptoms, serum thyroxine and TRAb, thyroid ultrasound and orbital computed tomography.

This TCR derives from a man younger than 35 with Graves' hyperthyroidism. Material: blood. The V gene is TRBV11-3, the J gene TRBJ1-6; D is uncertain. The CDR3 DNA sequence: TGTGCCAGCAGCGATCGGACCCGCGGGGCACCCCTCCACTTT. Translation gives CASSDRTRGAPLHF. Full variable domain (remainder filled in from reference TRBV11-3 and TRBJ1-6): EAGVVQSPRYKIIEKKQPVAFWCNPISGHNTLYWYLQNLGQGPELLIRYENEEAVDDSQLPKDRFSAERLKGVDSTLKIQPAELGDSAVYLCASSDRTRGAPLHFGNGTRLTVT.